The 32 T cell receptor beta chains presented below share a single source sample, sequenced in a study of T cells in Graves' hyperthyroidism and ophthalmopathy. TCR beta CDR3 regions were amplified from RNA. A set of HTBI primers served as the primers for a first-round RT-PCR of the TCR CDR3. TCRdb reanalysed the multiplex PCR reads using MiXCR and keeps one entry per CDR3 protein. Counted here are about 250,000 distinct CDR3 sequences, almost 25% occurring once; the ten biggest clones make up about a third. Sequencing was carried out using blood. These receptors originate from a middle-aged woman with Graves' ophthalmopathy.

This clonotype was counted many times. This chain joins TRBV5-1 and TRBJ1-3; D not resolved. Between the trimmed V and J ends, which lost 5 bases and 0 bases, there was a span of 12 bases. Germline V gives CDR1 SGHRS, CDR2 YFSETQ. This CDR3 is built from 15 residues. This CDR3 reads CASSPDGNSGNTIYF. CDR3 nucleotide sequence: TGCGCCAGCAGTCCGGACGGGAACTCTGGAAACACCATATATTTT. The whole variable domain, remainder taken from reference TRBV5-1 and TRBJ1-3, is KAGVTQTPRYLIKTRGQQVTLSCSPISGHRSVSWYQQTPGQGLQFLFEYFSETQRNKGNFPGRFSGRQFSNSRSEMNVSTLELGDSALYLCASSPDGNSGNTIYFGEGSWLTVV.

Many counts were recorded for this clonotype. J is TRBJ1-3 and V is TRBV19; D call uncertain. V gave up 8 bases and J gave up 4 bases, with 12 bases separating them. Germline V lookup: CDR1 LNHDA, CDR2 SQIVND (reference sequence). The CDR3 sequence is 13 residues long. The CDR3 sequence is CASRSGNGNTIYF. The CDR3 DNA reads TGTGCCAGTCGATCGGGAAACGGAAACACCATATATTTT.

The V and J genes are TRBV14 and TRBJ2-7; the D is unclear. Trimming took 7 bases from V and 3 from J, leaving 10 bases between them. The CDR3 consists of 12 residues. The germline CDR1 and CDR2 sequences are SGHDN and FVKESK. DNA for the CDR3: TGTGCCAGCATCCTCTTGGGCTACGAGCAGTACTTC. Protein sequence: CASILLGYEQYF.

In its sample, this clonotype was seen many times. CDR3: CSVAQDGYTF. The CDR3 region has the DNA TGCAGCGTTGCCCAAGATGGCTACACCTTC. The chain employs TRBV29-1 and TRBJ1-2; D is undetermined. V lost 4 bases, J lost 6 bases, and 6 bases lay in between. The CDR3 has 10 amino acids. Germline CDR1 and CDR2: SQVTM and ANQGSEA.

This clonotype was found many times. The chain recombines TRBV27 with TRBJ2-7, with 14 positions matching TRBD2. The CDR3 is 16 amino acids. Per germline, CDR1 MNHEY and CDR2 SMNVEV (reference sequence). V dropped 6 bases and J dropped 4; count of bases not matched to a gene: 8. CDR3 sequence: CASSPGTSGSKYEQYF. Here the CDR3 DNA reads TGTGCCAGCAGCCCGGGGACTAGCGGGAGTAAATACGAGCAGTACTTC.

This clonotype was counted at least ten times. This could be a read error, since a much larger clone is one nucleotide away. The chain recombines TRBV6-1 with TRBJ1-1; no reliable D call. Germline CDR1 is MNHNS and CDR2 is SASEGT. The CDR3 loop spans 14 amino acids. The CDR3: CVSSRLDRNTEAFF. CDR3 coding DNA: TGTGTCAGCAGTCGCTTGGACCGGAACACTGAAGCTTTCTTT.

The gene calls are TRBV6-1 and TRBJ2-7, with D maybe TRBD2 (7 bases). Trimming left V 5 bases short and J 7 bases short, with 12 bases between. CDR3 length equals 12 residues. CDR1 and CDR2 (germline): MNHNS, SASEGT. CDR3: CASSRTRGEQYF. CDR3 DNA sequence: TGTGCCAGCAGTAGGACTAGGGGGGAGCAGTACTTC.

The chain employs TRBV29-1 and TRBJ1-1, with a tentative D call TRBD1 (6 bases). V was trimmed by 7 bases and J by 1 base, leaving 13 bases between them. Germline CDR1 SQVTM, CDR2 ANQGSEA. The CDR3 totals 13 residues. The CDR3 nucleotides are TGCAGCGGCCGACAGGACCGGAACACTGAAGCTTTCTTT. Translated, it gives CSGRQDRNTEAFF.

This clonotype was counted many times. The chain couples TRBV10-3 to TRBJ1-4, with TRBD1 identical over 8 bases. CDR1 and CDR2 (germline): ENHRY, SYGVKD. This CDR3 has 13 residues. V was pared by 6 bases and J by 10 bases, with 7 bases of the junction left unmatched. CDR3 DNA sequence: TGTGCCATCAGAGGCGGACAGGGAGGAAAACTGTTTTTT. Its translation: CAIRGGQGGKLFF.

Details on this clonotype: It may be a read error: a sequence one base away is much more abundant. The CDR3 DNA is TGTGCCAGCAGCACCCCTGGGACATGGAATAACGAGCAGTACTTC. Its translation is CASSTPGTWNNEQYF. V usage is TRBV7-2 and J usage is TRBJ2-7, with a possible D match to TRBD1 (6 bases). V lost 5 bases and J lost 5, with 19 bases in between. There are 15 residues in the CDR3. Per germline, CDR1 SGHTA and CDR2 FQGNSA.

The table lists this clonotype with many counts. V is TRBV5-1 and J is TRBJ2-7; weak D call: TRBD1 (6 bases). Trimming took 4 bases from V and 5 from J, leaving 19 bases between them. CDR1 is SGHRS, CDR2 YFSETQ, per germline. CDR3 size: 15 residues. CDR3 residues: CASSPRPQGTNEQYF. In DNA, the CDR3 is TGCGCCAGCAGCCCCCGGCCGCAGGGGACCAACGAGCAGTACTTC.

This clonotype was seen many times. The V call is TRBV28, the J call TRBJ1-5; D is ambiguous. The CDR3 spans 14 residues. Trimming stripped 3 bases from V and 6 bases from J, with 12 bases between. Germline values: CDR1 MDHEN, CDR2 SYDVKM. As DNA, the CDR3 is TGTGCCAGCAGTTTGGAGGCGAGATCTCAGCCCCAGCATTTT. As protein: CASSLEARSQPQHF.

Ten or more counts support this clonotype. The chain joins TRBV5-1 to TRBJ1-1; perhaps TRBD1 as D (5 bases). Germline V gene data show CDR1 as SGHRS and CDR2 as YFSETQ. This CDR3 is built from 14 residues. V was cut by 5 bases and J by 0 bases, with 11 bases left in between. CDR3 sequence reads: CASRTQGVNTEAFF. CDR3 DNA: TGCGCCAGCAGAACTCAAGGGGTGAACACTGAAGCTTTCTTT. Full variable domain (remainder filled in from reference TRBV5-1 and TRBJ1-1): KAGVTQTPRYLIKTRGQQVTLSCSPISGHRSVSWYQQTPGQGLQFLFEYFSETQRNKGNFPGRFSGRQFSNSRSEMNVSTLELGDSALYLCASRTQGVNTEAFFGQGTRLTVV.

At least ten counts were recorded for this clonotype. The CDR3 DNA reads TGTGCCAGCAAACTACAGAGCTCCTACGAGCAGTACTTC. Amino acid sequence: CASKLQSSYEQYF. The chain links TRBV27 to TRBJ2-7; D unresolved. Germline CDR1 reads MNHEY; CDR2 reads SMNVEV (reference sequence). V shed 7 bases and J shed 0 bases, with 10 bases lying between them. CDR3 length equals 13 residues.

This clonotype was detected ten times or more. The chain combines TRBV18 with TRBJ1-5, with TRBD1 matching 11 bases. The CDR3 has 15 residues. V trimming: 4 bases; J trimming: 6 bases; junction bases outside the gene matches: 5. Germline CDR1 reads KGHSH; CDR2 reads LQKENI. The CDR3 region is CASSQGTGGTQPQHF. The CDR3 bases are TGTGCCAGCTCACAGGGGACAGGGGGAACTCAGCCCCAGCATTTT.

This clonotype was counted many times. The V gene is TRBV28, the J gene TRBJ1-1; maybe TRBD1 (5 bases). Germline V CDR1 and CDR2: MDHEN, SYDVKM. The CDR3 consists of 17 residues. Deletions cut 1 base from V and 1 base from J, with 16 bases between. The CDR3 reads CASSLSASWGPNTEAFF. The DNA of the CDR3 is TGTGCCAGCAGTTTATCCGCATCGTGGGGCCCGAACACTGAAGCTTTCTTT.

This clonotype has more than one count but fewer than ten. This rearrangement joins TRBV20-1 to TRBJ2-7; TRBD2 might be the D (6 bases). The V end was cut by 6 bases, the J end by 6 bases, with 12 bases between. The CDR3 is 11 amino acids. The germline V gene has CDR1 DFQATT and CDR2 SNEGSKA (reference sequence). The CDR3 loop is CSAWWDSEQYF. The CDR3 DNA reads TGCAGTGCCTGGTGGGACTCCGAGCAGTACTTC.

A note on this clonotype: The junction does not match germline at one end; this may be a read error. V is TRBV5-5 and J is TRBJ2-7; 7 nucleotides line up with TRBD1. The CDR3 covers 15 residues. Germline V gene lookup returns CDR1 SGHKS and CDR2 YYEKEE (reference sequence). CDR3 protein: CVSSLPGTASYEQYF. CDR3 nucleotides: TGTGTCAGCAGCTTACCCGGGACAGCCTCCTACGAGCAGTACTTC.

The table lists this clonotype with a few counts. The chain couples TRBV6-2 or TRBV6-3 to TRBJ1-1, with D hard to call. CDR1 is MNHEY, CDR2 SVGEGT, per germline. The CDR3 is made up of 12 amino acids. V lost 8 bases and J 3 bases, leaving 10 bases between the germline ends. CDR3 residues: CASCRWDTEAFF. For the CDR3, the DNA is TGTGCCAGCTGCAGGTGGGACACTGAAGCTTTCTTT.

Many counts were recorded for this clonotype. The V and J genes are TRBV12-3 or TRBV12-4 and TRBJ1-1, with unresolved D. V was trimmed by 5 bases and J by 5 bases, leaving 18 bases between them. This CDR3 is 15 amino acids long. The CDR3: CASSPHLGLKTEAFF. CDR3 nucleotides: TGTGCCAGCAGTCCACACCTCGGACTTAAAACTGAAGCTTTCTTT.

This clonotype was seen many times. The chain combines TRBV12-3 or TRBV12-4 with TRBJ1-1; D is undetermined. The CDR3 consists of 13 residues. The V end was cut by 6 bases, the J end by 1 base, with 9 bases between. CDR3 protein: CASRWNRNTEAFF. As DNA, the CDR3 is TGTGCCAGCAGGTGGAATAGGAACACTGAAGCTTTCTTT.

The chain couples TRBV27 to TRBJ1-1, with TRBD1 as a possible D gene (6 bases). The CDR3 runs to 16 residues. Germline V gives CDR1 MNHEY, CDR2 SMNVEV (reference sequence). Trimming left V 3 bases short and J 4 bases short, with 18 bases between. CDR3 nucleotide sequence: TGTGCCAGCAGTTTGGGAGGAGGGAAGGGGGTCACTGAAGCTTTCTTT. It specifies CASSLGGGKGVTEAFF.

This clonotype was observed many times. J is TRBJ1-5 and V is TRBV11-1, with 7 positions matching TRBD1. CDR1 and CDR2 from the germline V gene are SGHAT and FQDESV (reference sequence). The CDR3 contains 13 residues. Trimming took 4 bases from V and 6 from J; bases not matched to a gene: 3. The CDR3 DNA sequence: TGTGCCAGCAGCTCCTACAGGGGTCAGCCCCAGCATTTT. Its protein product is CASSSYRGQPQHF.

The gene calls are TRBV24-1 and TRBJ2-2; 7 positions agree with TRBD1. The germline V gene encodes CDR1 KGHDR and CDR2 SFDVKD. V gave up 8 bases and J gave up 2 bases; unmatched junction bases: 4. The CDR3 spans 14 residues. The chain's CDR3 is CATTGTANTGELFF. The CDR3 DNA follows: TGTGCCACCACCGGGACAGCAAACACCGGGGAGCTGTTTTTT.

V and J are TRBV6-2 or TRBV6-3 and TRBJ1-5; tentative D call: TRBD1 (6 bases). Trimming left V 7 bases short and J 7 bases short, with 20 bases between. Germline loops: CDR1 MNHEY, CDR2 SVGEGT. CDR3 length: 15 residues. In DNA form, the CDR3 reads TGTGCCAGCAACCAAAGACGGGGGCCCCAACAGCCCCAGCATTTT. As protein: CASNQRRGPQQPQHF.

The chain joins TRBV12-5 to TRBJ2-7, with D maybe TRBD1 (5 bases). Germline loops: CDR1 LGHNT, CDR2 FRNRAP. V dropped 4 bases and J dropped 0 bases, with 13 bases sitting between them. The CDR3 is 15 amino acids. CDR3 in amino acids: CASGWTDTGSYEQYF. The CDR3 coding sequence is TGTGCTAGTGGTTGGACGGACACCGGCTCCTACGAGCAGTACTTC.

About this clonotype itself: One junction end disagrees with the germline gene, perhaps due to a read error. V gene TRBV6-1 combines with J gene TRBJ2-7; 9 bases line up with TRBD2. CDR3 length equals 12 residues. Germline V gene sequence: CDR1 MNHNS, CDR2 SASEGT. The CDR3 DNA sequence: TGTGCCAGTATGGGACTAGCCTACGAGCAGTCCTTC. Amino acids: CASMGLAYEQSF.

The CDR3 region has the DNA TGTGCCAGCAGCTTAAACCGTCCCGAGCAGTACTTC. Its translation: CASSLNRPEQYF. J is TRBJ2-7 and V is TRBV7-9, with D unclear. The CDR3 contains 12 residues. Trimming removed 2 bases at V and 6 bases at J, with 8 bases between. Germline CDR1 is SEHNR and CDR2 is FQNEAQ (reference sequence).

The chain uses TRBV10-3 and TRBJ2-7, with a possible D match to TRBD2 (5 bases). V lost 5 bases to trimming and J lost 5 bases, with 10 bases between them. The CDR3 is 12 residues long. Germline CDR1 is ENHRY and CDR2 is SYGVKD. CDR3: CAISTSTNEQYF. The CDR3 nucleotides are TGTGCCATCAGTACCTCGACTAACGAGCAGTACTTC.

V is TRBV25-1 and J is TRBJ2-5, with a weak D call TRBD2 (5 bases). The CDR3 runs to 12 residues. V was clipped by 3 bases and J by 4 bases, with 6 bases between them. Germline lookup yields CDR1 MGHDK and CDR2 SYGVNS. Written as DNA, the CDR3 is TGTGCCAGCAGTGAGGCGGGAGAGACCCAGTACTTC. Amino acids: CASSEAGETQYF. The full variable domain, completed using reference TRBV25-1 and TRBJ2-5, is EADIYQTPRYLVIGTGKKITLECSQTMGHDKMYWYQQDPGMELHLIHYSYGVNSTEKGDLSSESTVSRIRTEHFPLTLESARPSHTSQYLCASSEAGETQYFGPGTRLLVL.

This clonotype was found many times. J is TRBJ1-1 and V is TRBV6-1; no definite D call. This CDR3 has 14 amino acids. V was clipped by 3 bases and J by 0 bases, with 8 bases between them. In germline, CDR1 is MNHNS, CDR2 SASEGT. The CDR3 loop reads CASSEPPLNTEAFF. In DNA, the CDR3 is TGTGCCAGCAGTGAGCCTCCTTTGAACACTGAAGCTTTCTTT.

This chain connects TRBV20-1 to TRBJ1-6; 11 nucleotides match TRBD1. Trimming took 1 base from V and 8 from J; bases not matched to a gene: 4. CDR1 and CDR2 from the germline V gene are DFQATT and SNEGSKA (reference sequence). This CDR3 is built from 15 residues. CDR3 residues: CSARGDRGTYSPLHF. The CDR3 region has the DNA TGCAGTGCTAGAGGGGACAGGGGGACTTATTCACCCCTCCACTTT.